The 22 T cell receptor beta chains given below trace back to one sample, sequenced in a study of long-term antiretroviral therapy in people with HIV (dated by TCRdb to 2022 to 2024). The immunoSEQ hsTCRB v3.0 assay was used at survey level resolution to sequence the TRB variable region. Not all clones reach the TCRdb copy of this immuneACCESS table, which keeps in-frame sequences only. Checked studies attribute under half of the gap to unresolved V genes and leave the rest unexplained. For this sample there are about 22,000 clones; around 86% appear just once. Almost 7.5% of the sample lies in the top ten. The sequencing here drew on unsorted PBMCs, taken 1.8 years before starting antiretroviral therapy. The receptors here all came from a woman between 25 and 40 years old with HIV.

The chain couples TRBV10-3 to TRBJ1-1; D uncertain. From germline, CDR1 is ENHRY and CDR2 SYGVKD. The CDR3 loop spans 14 amino acids. V lost 2 bases, J lost 3 bases, and 10 bases lay in between. The CDR3 DNA sequence: TGTGCCATCAGTGAGGGGGAGTCCCACACTGAAGCTTTCTTT. It encodes CAISEGESHTEAFF.

V usage is TRBV5-8 and J usage is TRBJ2-5; 7 positions match TRBD2. There are 17 residues in the CDR3. CDR1 SGHTS and CDR2 YDEGEE come from the germline V gene. V lost 4 bases and J lost 4; bases outside the gene matches: 16. Written as DNA, the CDR3 is TGTGCCAGCAGCCGCGGGGGTGGAGTCAGGGTCCCAGAGACCCAGTACTTC. Protein product: CASSRGGGVRVPETQYF.

In regard to this clone: Its ends do not fully match the called genes, so a read error is possible. The rearrangement uses TRBV6-5 and TRBJ2-2; D is possibly TRBD1 (6 bases). This CDR3 is built from 13 residues. Germline-derived CDR1 and CDR2 are MNHEY and SVGAGI. Here the CDR3 reads CASQDRYTWELFF. The CDR3, as DNA: TGTGCCAGCCAGGACAGATACACCTGGGAGCTGTTTTTT.

The chain employs TRBV11-2 and TRBJ2-3; the D is unclear. The CDR3 consists of 13 residues. Germline values: CDR1 SGHAT, CDR2 FQNNGV. The V gene lost 1 base and the J gene lost 6 bases, with 8 bases spanning the gap. CDR3 DNA sequence: TGTGCCAGCAGCTTAGGTCTTGCGGATACGCAGTATTTT. It yields the protein CASSLGLADTQYF.

The chain carries TRBV7-2 and TRBJ1-1; D not certain. The germline CDR1 and CDR2 sequences are SGHTA and FQGNSA. V lost 5 bases and J lost 1, with 17 bases in between. There are 16 residues in the CDR3. This CDR3 is CASSLRRGPGNTEAFF. The CDR3, as DNA: TGTGCCAGCAGCCTCCGCCGCGGCCCAGGGAACACTGAAGCTTTCTTT.

The V and J genes are TRBV11-2 and TRBJ1-2, with D possibly being TRBD1 (6 bases). V was pared by 6 bases and J by 0 bases, with 14 bases between. The length of the CDR3 is 15 residues. Germline CDR1 reads SGHAT; CDR2 reads FQNNGV. The CDR3 sequence is CASRSIQGSNYGYTF. In DNA form, the CDR3 reads TGTGCCAGCAGATCCATACAGGGTTCTAACTATGGCTACACCTTC.

This chain joins TRBV19 and TRBJ1-1; D gene unclear. Germline V gives CDR1 LNHDA, CDR2 SQIVND (reference sequence). The V end lost 3 bases, the J end lost 4 bases, and 15 bases lay between the germline ends. The CDR3 is 15 residues long. In DNA form, the CDR3 reads TGTGCCAGTAGTATTTCCAGCGGGATCTCCACTGAAGCTTTCTTT. Protein product: CASSISSGISTEAFF.

The chain joins TRBV5-1 to TRBJ2-1; 14 positions match TRBD2. The J segment lost 4 bases and the V segment lost 0 bases, leaving 3 bases of the junction unmatched. From germline, CDR1 is SGHRS and CDR2 YFSETQ. The CDR3 consists of 17 residues. CDR3 DNA sequence: TGCGCCAGCAGCTTGGGGACTAGCGGGGGGCTGTACAATGAGCAGTTCTTC. Its translation is CASSLGTSGGLYNEQFF.

The J gene is TRBJ1-2, the V gene TRBV6-5, with D possibly matching TRBD1 (5 bases). V was pared by 2 bases and J by 4 bases, with 11 bases between. This CDR3 region has 14 residues. Germline V lookup: CDR1 MNHEY, CDR2 SVGAGI. CDR3 nucleotide sequence: TGTGCCAGCAGTTACCGAGGGGAGGGCTATGGCTACACCTTC. This gives the protein CASSYRGEGYGYTF.

This clone was observed a single time. The V and J genes are TRBV10-1 and TRBJ2-3, with D unclear. The germline gives CDR1 WNHNN, CDR2 SYGVQD (reference sequence). V was cut by 4 bases and J by 2 bases, with 10 bases left in between. The CDR3 covers 14 residues. The CDR3 loop reads CASSVDRATDTQYF. CDR3 DNA: TGCGCCAGCAGTGTTGATCGGGCCACAGATACGCAGTATTTT.

The V call is TRBV4-1, the J call TRBJ1-1, with D possibly TRBD1 on 6 matching bases. V lost 3 bases and J lost 14, with 13 bases in between. The germline gives CDR1 MGHRA, CDR2 YSYEKL. The CDR3 length is 11 residues. CDR3 residues: CASSQGGGYFF. The CDR3 DNA reads TGCGCCAGCAGCCAGGGAGGGGGTTACTTCTTT.

This clone showed up just a few times. The genes are TRBV6-1 and TRBJ1-6; D is ambiguous. The CDR3 has 12 residues. Trimming shortened V by 6 bases and J by 6 bases, and 6 bases separated the two germline ends. CDR1 is MNHNS, CDR2 SASEGT, per germline. CDR3 DNA: TGTGCCAGCAGGACGGCTAATTCACCCCTCCACTTT. Translated, it gives CASRTANSPLHF.

V gene TRBV29-1 combines with J gene TRBJ2-5; 10 bases line up with TRBD1. There are 17 residues in the CDR3. The germline CDR1 and CDR2 sequences are SQVTM and ANQGSEA. The junction had 16 bases not matched to a gene; V was cut back by 5 bases and J by 4 bases. The CDR3 here is CSVRPSSRQGAGETQYF. CDR3 bases: TGCAGCGTTCGCCCCTCTAGTAGACAGGGGGCTGGAGAGACCCAGTACTTC.

The rearrangement links TRBV14 to TRBJ2-2, with D hard to call. V gave up 4 bases and J gave up 0 bases, with 12 bases separating them. The CDR3 is 16 amino acids. CDR1 is SGHDN and CDR2 is FVKESK in the germline V gene. The CDR3 DNA is TGTGCCAGCAGCCTAAGGACGGCTACGAACACCGGGGAGCTGTTTTTT. Residues: CASSLRTATNTGELFF.

This chain connects TRBV7-2 to TRBJ1-1; D uncertain. The germline V gene has CDR1 SGHTA and CDR2 FQGNSA. The CDR3 sequence is 14 residues long. V was shortened by 5 bases and J by 2 bases, with 12 bases between the two germline ends. CDR3 sequence reads: CASSTPTGNTEAFF. The CDR3 coding sequence is TGTGCCAGCAGCACCCCGACGGGCAACACTGAAGCTTTCTTT. Full variable domain (outside the CDR3, taken from reference TRBV7-2 and TRBJ1-1): GAGVSQSPSNKVTEKGKDVELRCDPISGHTALYWYRQSLGQGLEFLIYFQGNSAPDKSGLPSDRFSAERTGGSVSTLTIQRTQQEDSAVYLCASSTPTGNTEAFFGQGTRLTVV.

CDR3 sequence reads: CSARSAGELFF. The CDR3 coding sequence is TGCAGTGCTAGGTCGGCGGGGGAGCTGTTTTTT. The chain is built from TRBV20-1 and TRBJ2-2; no clear D gene. The CDR3 totals 11 residues. The germline V and J ends were trimmed by 3 bases and 8 bases, with 7 bases remaining between them. The germline V gene has CDR1 DFQATT and CDR2 SNEGSKA (reference sequence).

The chain recombines TRBV7-8 with TRBJ2-1; 7 bases are shared with TRBD1. The ends lost 3 bases at V and 12 bases at J; junction bases unmatched: 17. CDR1 SGHVS and CDR2 FQNEAQ come from the germline V gene. This CDR3 spans 16 amino acids. As DNA, the CDR3 is TGTGCCAGCAGCTTCGATGGTCAGGGGGTTGAACGGGGGCAGTTCTTC. Translating gives CASSFDGQGVERGQFF.

This clone was counted between two and nine times. V gene TRBV6-5 combines with J gene TRBJ1-1; D gene unclear. This CDR3 spans 13 amino acids. V lost 2 bases and J lost 4, with 8 bases in between. Germline V CDR1 and CDR2: MNHEY, SVGAGI. CDR3 bases: TGTGCCAGCAGTTACGCCCCCACCACTGAAGCTTTCTTT. This sequence encodes CASSYAPTTEAFF.

The chain is built from TRBV18 and TRBJ2-5; D gene ambiguous. The CDR3 runs to 14 residues. The germline V gene encodes CDR1 KGHSH and CDR2 LQKENI. V was cut by 1 base and J by 2 bases, with 8 bases left in between. This chain's CDR3 is CASSPLELQETQYF. CDR3 bases: TGTGCCAGCTCACCACTGGAGTTGCAAGAGACCCAGTACTTC.

The CDR3: CASSLDAANTGELFF. The DNA for the CDR3 is TGTGCCAGCAGTCTAGACGCAGCGAACACCGGGGAGCTGTTTTTT. This rearrangement joins TRBV27 to TRBJ2-2, with no clear D. The germline V gene encodes CDR1 MNHEY and CDR2 SMNVEV (reference sequence). The ends were cut back, 5 bases at V and 0 bases at J, with 10 bases in the middle. The CDR3 loop spans 15 amino acids.

This chain uses TRBV19 with TRBJ2-1, with TRBD2 matching over 9 bases. V trimming: 4 bases; J trimming: 8 bases; junction bases outside the gene matches: 12. The germline V gene has CDR1 LNHDA and CDR2 SQIVND (reference sequence). The CDR3 has 16 residues. In nucleotides, the CDR3 is TGTGCCAGTAGTACCTTAGCGGGGGCCCAGAATCATGAGCAGTTCTTC. Translating it yields CASSTLAGAQNHEQFF.

The V gene is TRBV30, the J gene TRBJ1-1; D may be TRBD1 (5 bases). Germline V gene lookup returns CDR1 GTSNPN and CDR2 SVGIG (reference sequence). This CDR3 region has 14 residues. Between the trimmed V and J ends, which lost 4 bases and 4 bases, there was a span of 16 bases. This CDR3 is CAWNTRATGTEAFF. In DNA, the CDR3 is TGTGCCTGGAATACGAGGGCCACAGGCACTGAAGCTTTCTTT.